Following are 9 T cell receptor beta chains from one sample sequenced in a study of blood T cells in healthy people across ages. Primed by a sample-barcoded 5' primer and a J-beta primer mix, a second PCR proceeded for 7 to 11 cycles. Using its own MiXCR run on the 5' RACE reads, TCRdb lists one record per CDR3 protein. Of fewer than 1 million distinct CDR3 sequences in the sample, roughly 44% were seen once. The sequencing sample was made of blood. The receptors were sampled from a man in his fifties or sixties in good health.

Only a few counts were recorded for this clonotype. CDR3 amino acids: CAISPGQVSNEQFF. CDR3 DNA: TGTGCCATCAGTCCGGGACAGGTTTCAAATGAGCAGTTCTTC. The rearrangement uses TRBV10-3 and TRBJ2-1; 8 nucleotides line up with TRBD1. In germline, CDR1 is ENHRY, CDR2 SYGVKD. Germline trimming cut 5 bases from V and 7 bases from J; bases unmatched to any gene: 7. The CDR3 covers 14 residues.

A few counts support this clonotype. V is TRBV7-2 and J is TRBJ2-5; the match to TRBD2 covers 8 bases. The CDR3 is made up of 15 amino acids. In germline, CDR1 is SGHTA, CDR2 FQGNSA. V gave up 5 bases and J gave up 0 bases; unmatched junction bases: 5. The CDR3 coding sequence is TGTGCCAGCAGCCTATTAGCGGGGTACCAAGAGACCCAGTACTTC. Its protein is CASSLLAGYQETQYF. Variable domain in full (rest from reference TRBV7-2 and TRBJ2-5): GAGVSQSPSNKVTEKGKDVELRCDPISGHTALYWYRQSLGQGLEFLIYFQGNSAPDKSGLPSDRFSAERTGGSVSTLTIQRTQQEDSAVYLCASSLLAGYQETQYFGPGTRLLVL.

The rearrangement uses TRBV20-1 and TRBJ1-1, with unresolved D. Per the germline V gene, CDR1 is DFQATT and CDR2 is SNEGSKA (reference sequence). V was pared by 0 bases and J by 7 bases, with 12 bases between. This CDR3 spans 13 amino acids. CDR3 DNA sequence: TGCAGTGCTAGAGATCTAACCCGGGGTGAAGCTTTCTTT. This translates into CSARDLTRGEAFF.

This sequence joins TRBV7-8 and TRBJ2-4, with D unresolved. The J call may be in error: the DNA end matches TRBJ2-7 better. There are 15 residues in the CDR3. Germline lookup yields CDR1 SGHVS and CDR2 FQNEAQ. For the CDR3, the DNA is TGTGCCAGCAGCTTAGATCTGCATCCATCCTACGAGCAGTACTTC. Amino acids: CASSLDLHPSYEQYF.

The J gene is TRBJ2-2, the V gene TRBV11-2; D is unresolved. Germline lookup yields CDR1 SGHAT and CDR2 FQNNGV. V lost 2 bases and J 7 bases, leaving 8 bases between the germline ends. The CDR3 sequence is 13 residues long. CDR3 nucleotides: TGTGCCAGCAGCTTACGTCGGCACGGGGAGCTGTTTTTT. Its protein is CASSLRRHGELFF.

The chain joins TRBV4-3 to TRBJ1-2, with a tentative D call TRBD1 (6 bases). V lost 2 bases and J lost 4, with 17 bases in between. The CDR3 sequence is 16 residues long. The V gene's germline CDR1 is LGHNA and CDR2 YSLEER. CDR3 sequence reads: CASSQNRGQSGYGYTF. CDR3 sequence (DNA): TGCGCCAGCAGCCAAAATCGCGGACAGAGCGGCTATGGCTACACCTTC.

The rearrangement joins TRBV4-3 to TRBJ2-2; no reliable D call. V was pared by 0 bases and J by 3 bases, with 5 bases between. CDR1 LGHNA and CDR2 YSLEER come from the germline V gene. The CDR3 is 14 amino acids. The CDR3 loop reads CASSQEAHTGELFF. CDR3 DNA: TGCGCCAGCAGCCAAGAAGCCCACACCGGGGAGCTGTTTTTT.

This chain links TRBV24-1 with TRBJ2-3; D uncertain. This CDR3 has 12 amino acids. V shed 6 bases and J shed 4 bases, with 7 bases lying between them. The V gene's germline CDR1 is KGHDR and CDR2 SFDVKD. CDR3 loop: CATSPGSDTQYF. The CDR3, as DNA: TGTGCCACCAGTCCCGGGTCAGATACGCAGTATTTT.

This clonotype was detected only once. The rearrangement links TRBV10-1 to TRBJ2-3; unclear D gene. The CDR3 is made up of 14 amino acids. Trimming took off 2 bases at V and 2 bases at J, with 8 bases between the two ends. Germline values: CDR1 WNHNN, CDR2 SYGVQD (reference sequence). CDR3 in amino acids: CASSENPSTDTQYF. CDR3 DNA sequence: TGCGCCAGCAGTGAGAACCCCTCCACAGATACGCAGTATTTT.